The clone carrying this TCR beta chain has more than one count but fewer than ten. In the original analysis: From reference gene primer amplification, estimates of nucleated cell counts were derived. Libraries were prepared by immunoSEQ multiplex PCR; TCRdb keeps only in-frame clonotypes and omits some of them. That table furnishes V, J and clone size, whereas the DNA furnished D and trimming. This sample has 180,000 or so clones, with about 85% found just once. The CDR3 is 13 amino acids. Germline V gene sequence: CDR1 GTSNPN, CDR2 SVGIG (reference sequence). Between the trimmed V and J ends, which lost 0 bases and 9 bases, there was a span of 14 bases. This specimen comes from a study of blood T cell repertoires in COVID-19. About the study: Researchers got acute and convalescent COVID-19 samples from the United States, Italy and Spain. Nucleic acid was either cDNA or gDNA, and it came from T cells, B-cell-depleted T cells, or PBMCs.

The chain has TRBV30 and TRBJ1-1, with D hard to call. The clonotype comes from a woman aged 25 to 39 with active or convalescent COVID-19. Sequencing was done on a sample of peripheral blood. The CDR3 bases are TGTGCCTGGAGTGTATCCCGCAGTTTCCAAGCTTTCTTT. Protein product: CAWSVSRSFQAFF.